A selection of T cell receptor beta chains follows, all from one sample in a study of blood T cell repertoires in COVID-19. Clones were read by immunoSEQ multiplex PCR, and TCRdb kept only the in-frame ones, dropping some. The sample yields some 160,000 clones, 70% to 90% seen once. The specimen sequenced was peripheral blood. Every receptor here comes from a woman over 75 with COVID-19, enrolled during active disease. Both conserved end residues are part of each CDR3. A D gene is named only where the DNA matches it firmly. Only part of the rows carry a size: once, few, many, or a class if the clone is expanded.

v_gene: TRBV5-1
abundance: .
j_gene: TRBJ2-1
len: 13
d_gene: .
CDR3nt: TGCGCCAGCAGCACGTCTAGCTACAATGAGCAGTTCTTC
CDR3aa: CASSTSSYNEQFF

v_gene: TRBV2
abundance: .
j_gene: TRBJ1-5
len: 13
d_gene: .
CDR3nt: TGTGCCAGCATGCTCAGTGGGGCTCAGCCCCAGCATTTT
CDR3aa: CASMLSGAQPQHF

v_gene: TRBV7-9
abundance: .
j_gene: TRBJ2-2
len: 19
d_gene: TRBD2
CDR3nt: TGTGCCAGCAGCCAACGACTAGCGGGGTTGGCCACGAACACCGGGGAGCTGTTTTTT
CDR3aa: CASSQRLAGLATNTGELFF

v_gene: TRBV28
abundance: .
j_gene: TRBJ2-3
len: 17
d_gene: TRBD2
CDR3nt: TGTGCCAGCAGTTTATTTGGGACTAGCGGCTTCACAGATACGCAGTATTTT
CDR3aa: CASSLFGTSGFTDTQYF

v_gene: TRBV2
abundance: once
j_gene: TRBJ1-6
len: 14
d_gene: TRBD1
CDR3nt: TGTGCCAGCAGTCTTGGACAGGGGCGCGCGACCCTCCACTTT
CDR3aa: CASSLGQGRATLHF

v_gene: TRBV29-1
abundance: .
j_gene: TRBJ1-1
len: 10
d_gene: .
CDR3nt: TGCAGCGGACAGGACACTGAAGCTTTCTTT
CDR3aa: CSGQDTEAFF

v_gene: TRBV18
abundance: .
j_gene: TRBJ1-1
len: 15
d_gene: .
CDR3nt: TGTGCCAGCTCACCGCTCGGGGTGAAGAACACTGAAGCTTTCTTT
CDR3aa: CASSPLGVKNTEAFF

v_gene: TRBV19
abundance: .
j_gene: TRBJ2-7
len: 15
d_gene: .
CDR3nt: TGTGCCAGTAGATCGGACAAGTTCGGTTCCTACGAGCAGTACTTC
CDR3aa: CASRSDKFGSYEQYF

v_gene: TRBV5-6
abundance: .
j_gene: TRBJ2-5
len: 15
d_gene: TRBD2
CDR3nt: TGTGCCAGCAGCTTCGGAGCGGGAGGGTCGGAGACCCAGTACTTC
CDR3aa: CASSFGAGGSETQYF

v_gene: TRBV10-1
abundance: few
j_gene: TRBJ1-2
len: 13
d_gene: TRBD1
CDR3nt: TGCGCCAGCAGTCCCAGGGGGTTTTATGGCTACACCTTC
CDR3aa: CASSPRGFYGYTF

v_gene: TRBV9
abundance: few
j_gene: TRBJ2-5
len: 14
d_gene: TRBD1
CDR3nt: TGTGCCAGCAGCGTACAGACAGGGGGGGAGACCCAGTACTTC
CDR3aa: CASSVQTGGETQYF

v_gene: TRBV18
abundance: .
j_gene: TRBJ1-5
len: 18
d_gene: .
CDR3nt: TGTGCCAGCTCACCACTCACCGTTCAGGGTTATAGCAATCAGCCCCAGCATTTT
CDR3aa: CASSPLTVQGYSNQPQHF

v_gene: TRBV27
abundance: once
j_gene: TRBJ2-3
len: 16
d_gene: .
CDR3nt: TGTGCCAGCAGACCCCCAGGGGCGATCCCCACAGATACGCAGTATTTT
CDR3aa: CASRPPGAIPTDTQYF

v_gene: TRBV13
abundance: .
j_gene: TRBJ2-5
len: 13
d_gene: TRBD1
CDR3nt: TGTGCCAGCAGCTTCGGGACAGGAGAGACCCAGTACTTC
CDR3aa: CASSFGTGETQYF

v_gene: TRBV10-3
abundance: .
j_gene: TRBJ1-2
len: 16
d_gene: .
CDR3nt: TGTGCCATCAGTGAGTTTGCAGGCACCAGGGGCTATGGCTACACCTTC
CDR3aa: CAISEFAGTRGYGYTF

v_gene: TRBV7-3
abundance: .
j_gene: TRBJ2-3
len: 12
d_gene: TRBD2
CDR3nt: TGTGCCAGCAGCGCCACAGCGGGGGGGAAGTATTTT
CDR3aa: CASSATAGGKYF

v_gene: TRBV25-1
abundance: .
j_gene: TRBJ2-2
len: 15
d_gene: .
CDR3nt: TGTGCCAGCAGTGAATTGAGGGCCTACACCGGGGAGCTGTTTTTT
CDR3aa: CASSELRAYTGELFF

v_gene: TRBV18
abundance: few
j_gene: TRBJ1-5
len: 15
d_gene: TRBD1
CDR3nt: TGTGCCAGCTCACCAGGGACAGATAGCAATCAGCCCCAGCATTTT
CDR3aa: CASSPGTDSNQPQHF

v_gene: TRBV5-5
abundance: .
j_gene: TRBJ1-1
len: 14
d_gene: .
CDR3nt: TGTGCCAGCAGTCAATCCACACCGAACACTGAAGCTTTCTTT
CDR3aa: CASSQSTPNTEAFF

v_gene: TRBV28
abundance: few
j_gene: TRBJ2-7
len: 17
d_gene: TRBD1
CDR3nt: TGTGCCAGCAGTTCGACGCGACTGACAGGGAAAGGATACGAGCAGTACTTC
CDR3aa: CASSSTRLTGKGYEQYF

v_gene: TRBV9
abundance: .
j_gene: TRBJ2-1
len: 15
d_gene: .
CDR3nt: TGTGCCAGCAGTGGACTCCGGGGGAACTACAATGAGCAGTTCTTC
CDR3aa: CASSGLRGNYNEQFF

v_gene: TRBV28
abundance: .
j_gene: TRBJ2-7
len: 13
d_gene: .
CDR3nt: TGTGCCAGCAGCCTTGGGGCAACCTACGAGCAGTACTTC
CDR3aa: CASSLGATYEQYF

v_gene: TRBV9
abundance: .
j_gene: TRBJ1-2
len: 13
d_gene: .
CDR3nt: TGTGCCAGCAGCCAAACAGAGCTCTATGGCTACACCTTC
CDR3aa: CASSQTELYGYTF

v_gene: TRBV19
abundance: .
j_gene: TRBJ2-5
len: 14
d_gene: TRBD2
CDR3nt: TGTGCCAGCCGGGGGAGCGGGAGTAGTGGGACCCAGTACTTC
CDR3aa: CASRGSGSSGTQYF

v_gene: TRBV7-8
abundance: .
j_gene: TRBJ2-1
len: 13
d_gene: .
CDR3nt: TGTGCCAGCAGCTTCAAGGGGCTGGATGAGCAGTTCTTC
CDR3aa: CASSFKGLDEQFF

v_gene: TRBV3-1/TRBV3-2
abundance: .
j_gene: TRBJ1-2
len: 12
d_gene: .
CDR3nt: TGTGCCAGCAGCCCCGGGGATGCGGGCTACACCTTC
CDR3aa: CASSPGDAGYTF

v_gene: TRBV7-9
abundance: .
j_gene: TRBJ2-3
len: 16
d_gene: TRBD2
CDR3nt: TGTGCCAGCAGCTCCAGGACTAGCGGGAGGCCAGATACGCAGTATTTT
CDR3aa: CASSSRTSGRPDTQYF

v_gene: TRBV6-6
abundance: .
j_gene: TRBJ1-5
len: 14
d_gene: .
CDR3nt: TGTGCCAGCAGTTACTCGGAGGACGTAGCTCCCCAGCATTTT
CDR3aa: CASSYSEDVAPQHF

v_gene: TRBV5-6
abundance: .
j_gene: TRBJ1-1
len: 17
d_gene: TRBD1
CDR3nt: TGTGCCAGCAGCCCAGGGACAGGGTCTCGGAGTGTGACTGAAGCTTTCTTT
CDR3aa: CASSPGTGSRSVTEAFF

v_gene: TRBV10-3
abundance: .
j_gene: TRBJ2-7
len: 15
d_gene: TRBD2
CDR3nt: TGTGCCATCAGTGAGTCAGCTAGCGGGATAGGCGAGCAGTACTTC
CDR3aa: CAISESASGIGEQYF

v_gene: TRBV3-1/TRBV3-2
abundance: .
j_gene: TRBJ1-3
len: 16
d_gene: .
CDR3nt: TGTGCCAGCAGCCAAGATCCTGCTAACCGTGGAAACACCATATATTTT
CDR3aa: CASSQDPANRGNTIYF

v_gene: TRBV28
abundance: once
j_gene: TRBJ1-4
len: 16
d_gene: .
CDR3nt: TGTGCCAGCAGTCTCGCGATTCAGGGGTTAAGTGAAAAACTGTTTTTT
CDR3aa: CASSLAIQGLSEKLFF

v_gene: TRBV6-6
abundance: .
j_gene: TRBJ1-2
len: 11
d_gene: .
CDR3nt: TGTGCCAGCAGTTACGGCCGCCCCCCCGACTTC
CDR3aa: CASSYGRPPDF

v_gene: TRBV11-2
abundance: .
j_gene: TRBJ1-6
len: 12
d_gene: .
CDR3nt: TGTGCCAGCAGCTCCTTCAATTCACCCCTCCACTTT
CDR3aa: CASSSFNSPLHF

v_gene: TRBV9
abundance: .
j_gene: TRBJ1-2
len: 17
d_gene: .
CDR3nt: TGTGCCAGCAGCGTAGCGGCAGCCTCTCGGGCTAACTATGGCTACACCTTC
CDR3aa: CASSVAAASRANYGYTF

v_gene: TRBV11-2
abundance: few
j_gene: TRBJ1-2
len: 13
d_gene: TRBD1
CDR3nt: TGTGCCAGCAGCTTCGGGACAGGGTATGGCTACACCTTC
CDR3aa: CASSFGTGYGYTF

v_gene: TRBV24-1
abundance: .
j_gene: TRBJ2-1
len: 17
d_gene: .
CDR3nt: TGTGCCACCAGTGATGCGGGACTCCGGAGCTCCTACAATGAGCAGTTCTTC
CDR3aa: CATSDAGLRSSYNEQFF

v_gene: TRBV6-6
abundance: .
j_gene: TRBJ2-7
len: 12
d_gene: .
CDR3nt: TGTGCCAGCAGTCTCAAGACTTACGAGCAGTACTTC
CDR3aa: CASSLKTYEQYF